This paragraph covers one T cell receptor beta chain sequence. Its antigen target is currently unknown. No clone much larger than this one lies a single base away; base qualities are absent. Library preparation used the immunoSEQ multiplex PCR assay. TCRdb provides this immuneACCESS table in a form limited to in-frame rearrangements. Some clones are lacking; in checked studies, under half of them reflect an unresolved V gene, and why the rest are absent is not known. The sample table shows around 61,000 clones, and about 90% are seen once. Of the sample, approximately 1.5% falls within the top ten clones. This specimen comes from a study of T cell changes during pregnancy in multiple sclerosis (dated by TCRdb to between 2018 and 2021). Some background on the complete study: In women with multiple sclerosis, the researchers looked at how the T cell repertoire shifted as pregnancy progressed.

V is cut by 7 bases and J by 2 bases, and the space between the germline ends is 15 bases. The CDR3, from cysteine to phenylalanine, totals 14 residues. This entry keeps only the CDR3 DNA: 42 bases, framed from base 1. The germline V gene (reference sequence) gives CDR1 as SEHNR and CDR2 as FQNEAQ. This specimen consisted of peripheral blood, obtained in the third trimester of pregnancy. Recombination joined TRBV7-9 with TRBJ2-7; TRBD2 is a possible D gene, resting on 5 matching bases. The TCR was taken from a female donor in good health, enrolled as a control in a pregnancy study. For the CDR3, the sequence is CASKDSSRPYEQYF. In nucleotide form, the sequence is TGTGCCAGCAAGGACTCGAGCCGACCCTACGAGCAGTACTTC.